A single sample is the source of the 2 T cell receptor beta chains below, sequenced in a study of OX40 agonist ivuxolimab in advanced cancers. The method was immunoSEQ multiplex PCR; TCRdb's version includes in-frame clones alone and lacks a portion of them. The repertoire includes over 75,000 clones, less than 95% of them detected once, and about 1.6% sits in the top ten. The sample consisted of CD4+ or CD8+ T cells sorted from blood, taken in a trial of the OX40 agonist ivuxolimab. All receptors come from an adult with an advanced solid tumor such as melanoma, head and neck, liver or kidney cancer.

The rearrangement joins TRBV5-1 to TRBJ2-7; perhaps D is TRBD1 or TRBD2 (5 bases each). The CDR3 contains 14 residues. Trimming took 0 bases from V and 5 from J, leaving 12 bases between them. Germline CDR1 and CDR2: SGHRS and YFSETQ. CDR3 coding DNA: TGCGCCAGCAGCTTGGCCTTGGGGGAAGACGAGCAGTACTTC. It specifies CASSLALGEDEQYF.

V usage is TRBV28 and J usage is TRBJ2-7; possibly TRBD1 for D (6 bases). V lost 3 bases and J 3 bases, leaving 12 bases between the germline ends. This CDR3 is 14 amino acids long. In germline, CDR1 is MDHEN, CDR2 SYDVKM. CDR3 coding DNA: TGTGCCAGCAGTTTTAACAGGGTGCTCTACGAGCAGTACTTC. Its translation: CASSFNRVLYEQYF.